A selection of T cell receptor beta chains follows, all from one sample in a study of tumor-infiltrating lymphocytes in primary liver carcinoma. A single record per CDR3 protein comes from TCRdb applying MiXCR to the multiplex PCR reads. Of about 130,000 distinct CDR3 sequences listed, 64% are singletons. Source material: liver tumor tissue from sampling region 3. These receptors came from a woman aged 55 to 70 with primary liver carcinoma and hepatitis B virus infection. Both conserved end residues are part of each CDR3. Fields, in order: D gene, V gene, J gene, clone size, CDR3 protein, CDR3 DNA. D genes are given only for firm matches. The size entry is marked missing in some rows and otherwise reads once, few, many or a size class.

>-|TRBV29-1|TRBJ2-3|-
CSIEGWLAESNTDTQYF
TGCAGCATTGAAGGTTGGCTAGCAGAAAGCAACACAGATACGCAGTATTTT
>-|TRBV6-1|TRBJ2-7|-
CTSSEDGGQAYEQYF
TGTACCAGCAGCGAAGACGGAGGACAAGCCTACGAGCAGTACTTC
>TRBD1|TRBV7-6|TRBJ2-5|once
CASRSTGGGGLQTQYF
TGTGCCAGCAGGTCTACAGGGGGCGGGGGTTTGCAGACCCAGTACTTC
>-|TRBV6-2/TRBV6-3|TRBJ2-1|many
CASSLTSPLYNEQFF
TGTGCCAGCAGTCTTACTAGCCCCCTATACAATGAGCAGTTCTTC
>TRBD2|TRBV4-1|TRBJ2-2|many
CASSQDGPVVAGPGELFF
TGCGCCAGCAGCCAAGACGGCCCGGTGGTAGCGGGACCCGGGGAGCTGTTTTTT
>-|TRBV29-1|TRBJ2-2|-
CSVGLVGRSTGKLFF
TGCAGCGTTGGTTTAGTGGGAAGGAGCACCGGGAAGCTGTTTTTT
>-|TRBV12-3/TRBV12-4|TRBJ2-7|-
CASSSTSRYEEYF
TGTGCCAGCTCTAGTACATCAAGGTACGAGGAGTACTTC
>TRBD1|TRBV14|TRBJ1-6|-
CASSQLGQERSSNSPLHF
TGTGCCAGCAGCCAGCTGGGACAGGAAAGAAGTAGCAATTCACCCCTCCACTTT
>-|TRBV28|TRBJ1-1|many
CASSYSDRTTRHFF
TGTGCCAGCAGTTACTCGGACAGAACCACGCGGCATTTCTTT
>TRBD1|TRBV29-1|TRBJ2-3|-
CSVGDRTITDTRYF
TGCAGCGTTGGGGACAGAACCATCACAGATACGCGGTATTTT
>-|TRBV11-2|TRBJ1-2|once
CTSSLDVVQGYGYTF
TGTACCAGCAGCTTAGATGTGGTCCAGGGATATGGGTACACCTTC
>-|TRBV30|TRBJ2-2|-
CAWSRAQGVGTGQLFF
TGTGCCTGGAGTAGGGCCCAAGGAGTGGGCACCGGGCAGCTGTTTTTT
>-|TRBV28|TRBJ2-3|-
CASRDGRGDTQYF
TGTGCCAGCAGGGATGGCCGAGGAGATACGCAGTATTTT
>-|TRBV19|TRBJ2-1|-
CASSIGGRGTYNEQFF
TGTGCCAGTAGTATAGGAGGGAGGGGGACCTACAATGAGCAGTTCTTC
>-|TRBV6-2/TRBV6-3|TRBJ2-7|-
CASTVPPSYGQYF
TGTGCCAGTACGGTGCCGCCGAGCTACGGGCAGTACTTC
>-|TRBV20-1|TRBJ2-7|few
CSAFSGANYEQYF
TGCAGTGCTTTCTCCGGGGCCAACTACGAGCAGTACTTC
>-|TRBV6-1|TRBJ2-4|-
CTSSEVWSFTDSKYF
TGCACCAGCAGTGAAGTGTGGTCCTTTACGGACAGCAAGTACTTC
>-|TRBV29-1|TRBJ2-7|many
CSVGSGGLEQYF
TGCAGCGTTGGCTCCGGGGGCCTCGAGCAGTACTTC
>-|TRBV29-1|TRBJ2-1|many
CSVVPEFNEQFF
TGCAGCGTTGTTCCGGAGTTCAATGAGCAGTTCTTC
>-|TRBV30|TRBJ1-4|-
CTWSLCGLGEKLFF
TGTACCTGGAGTCTATGCGGGCTCGGTGAAAAACTGTTTTTT
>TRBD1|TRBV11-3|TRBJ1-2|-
CSSSPDRANYGYTF
TGTTCCAGTAGCCCGGACAGGGCTAACTATGGCTACACCTTC
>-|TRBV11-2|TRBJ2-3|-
CGSSLERLTYTSDTQYF
TGTGGCAGCAGCTTAGAGAGACTAACGTACACGTCAGATACGCAGTATTTT
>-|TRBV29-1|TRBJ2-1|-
CSIESGDSYNEQFF
TGCAGCATTGAATCGGGTGACTCCTACAATGAGCAGTTCTTC
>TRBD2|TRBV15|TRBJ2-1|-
CATSRGRAGVYERFF
TGTGCCACCAGCAGAGGACGAGCGGGAGTATATGAGCGGTTCTTC
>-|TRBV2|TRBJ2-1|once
CASGEAQTGRQALGNEQFF
TGTGCCAGCGGTGAAGCACAGACTGGGAGACAGGCTCTAGGCAATGAGCAGTTCTTC
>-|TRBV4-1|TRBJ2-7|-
CTSSQAGTAVSYEQYF
TGTACCAGCAGCCAAGCCGGGACCGCGGTGTCCTACGAGCAGTACTTC
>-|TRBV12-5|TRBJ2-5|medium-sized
CASGTSDSPGETQYF
TGTGCTAGTGGTACCTCGGACAGCCCGGGGGAGACCCAGTACTTC
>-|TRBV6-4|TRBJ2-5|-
CASSDSVIKEIQYF
TGTGCCAGCAGTGACTCTGTGATTAAAGAGATCCAGTACTTC